Sequencing of this T cell receptor beta chain was carried out in a study of blood T cell repertoires in COVID-19. Study as a whole: Sample material is recorded as cDNA or gDNA derived from T cells, B-cell-depleted T cells, or PBMCs.

This CDR3 is built from 19 residues. The V gene's germline CDR1 is LNHDA and CDR2 SQIVND (reference sequence). V lost 10 bases to trimming and J lost 0 bases; unmatched junction nucleotides: 23. The method was immunoSEQ multiplex PCR; TCRdb's version includes in-frame clones alone and lacks a portion of them. This sample yields approximately 220,000 clones, of which approximately 84% are seen a single time; 3.5% to 4.5% belongs to the top ten. This chain connects TRBV19 to TRBJ1-1; 7 bases line up with TRBD1. This TCR derives from a man aged 50 to 59 with acute or convalescent COVID-19. Specimen: peripheral blood. The CDR3 coding sequence is TGTGCCACCCCCCCAGACAGGGTTCAGGTGTGCGTCATGAACACTGAAGCTTTCTTT. Its protein product is CATPPDRVQVCVMNTEAFF.